The 21 T cell receptor beta chains reported below all come from one sample, sequenced in a study of T cell repertoires in cytomegalovirus infection. These receptors lack a known antigen. Each CDR3 protein is one row after TCRdb ran MiXCR on the reads. The table includes nearly 700,000 distinct CDR3 sequences, around 32% detected once. Sequencing used cultured PBMCs, obtained from culture after CMV antigen stimulation. These receptors were taken from a human donor in good health (CMV status not recorded). Some clones in this sample may be carry-over from other donors' samples.

The V and J genes are TRBV29-1 and TRBJ2-3; a possible D gene is TRBD1 (6 bases). The V end lost 6 bases, the J end lost 0 bases, and 22 bases lay between the germline ends. This CDR3 comprises 17 residues. Germline V gene sequence: CDR1 SQVTM, CDR2 ANQGSEA. The CDR3 bases are TGCAGCGTCCGAGGTTTGGTGGGGGCGCCTAGCACAGATACGCAGTATTTT. It codes for CSVRGLVGAPSTDTQYF.

J is TRBJ2-7 and V is TRBV4-1; the match to TRBD2 covers 8 bases. The CDR3 sequence is 13 residues long. V lost 3 bases, J lost 5 bases, and 3 bases stayed unmatched. Germline CDR1 is MGHRA and CDR2 is YSYEKL. CDR3 sequence (DNA): TGCGCCAGCAGCCAGCGGCGGGGGGACGAGCAGTACTTC. It codes for CASSQRRGDEQYF.

This clonotype has just a few counts. The rearrangement uses TRBV4-1 and TRBJ2-1, with D uncertain. This CDR3 comprises 17 residues. V dropped 4 bases and J dropped 2 bases, with 18 bases sitting between them. Germline-derived CDR1 and CDR2 are MGHRA and YSYEKL. CDR3 sequence: CASSPARTLSPYNEQFF. The DNA for the CDR3 is TGCGCCAGCAGCCCAGCCCGGACGCTCTCTCCCTACAATGAGCAGTTCTTC.

This clonotype was observed a single time. This sequence joins TRBV18 and TRBJ2-5; D is uncertain. The CDR3 is made up of 13 amino acids. Trimming stripped 8 bases from V and 2 bases from J, with 12 bases between. CDR1 KGHSH and CDR2 LQKENI come from the germline V gene. CDR3 in amino acids: CASQRLYQETQYF. For the CDR3, the DNA is TGTGCCAGCCAACGGCTGTATCAAGAGACCCAGTACTTC.

This clonotype was observed a handful of times. The chain has TRBV7-1 and TRBJ1-3; maybe TRBD1 (6 bases). TRBV7-1 belongs to the ORF category, with a function that is uncertain. The V and J ends lost 5 bases and 4 bases respectively, with 15 bases between them. This CDR3 region has 15 residues. The CDR3 nucleotides read TGTGCCAGCAGCCCGCCGGACAGTGCCGGAAACACCATATATTTT. It specifies CASSPPDSAGNTIYF.

The rearrangement links TRBV12-3 or TRBV12-4 to TRBJ2-1; 8 bases line up with TRBD2. The CDR3 runs 13 residues. With 6 bases clipped from V and 6 bases from J, the junction kept 4 bases outside the gene matches. CDR3 protein: CASSSTSGNEQFF. The DNA for the CDR3 is TGTGCCAGCAGCTCCACTAGCGGCAATGAGCAGTTCTTC.

A word on this clonotype: A read error may explain this, as a much larger clone is one base away. The CDR3 carries no conserved terminal phenylalanine or tryptophan, so it likely arises from a read error. The chain employs TRBV7-2 and TRBJ1-2; tentatively, D is TRBD1 (6 bases). The CDR3 extends over 17 amino acids. V lost 5 bases and J lost 2, with 21 bases in between. Germline lookup yields CDR1 SGHTA and CDR2 FQGNSA. The CDR3 DNA reads as TGTGCCAGCAGCCGCCTGGCCTGGGGGGGGCAAAACTATGGCTACACCATC. Translating it yields CASSRLAWGGQNYGYTI.

The table lists this clonotype with a few counts. This chain connects TRBV7-9 to TRBJ2-7; weak D call: TRBD1 (5 bases). V lost 4 bases, J lost 6 bases, and 16 bases lay in between. This CDR3 contains 14 residues. Per germline, CDR1 SEHNR and CDR2 FQNEAQ (reference sequence). In nucleotides, the CDR3 is TGTGCCAGCAGCTCTGACAGCCCCACAAGCGAGCAGTACTTC. Its translation is CASSSDSPTSEQYF.

This clonotype was detected a few times. The J gene is TRBJ2-1, the V gene TRBV7-6; D unclear. The V end was cut by 1 base, the J end by 0 bases, with 16 bases between. Germline CDR1 reads SGHVS; CDR2 reads FNYEAQ. The CDR3 consists of 18 residues. The CDR3 nucleotides read TGTGCCAGCAGCTTAGATTTCCGCGCCGTGAGCTCCTACAATGAGCAGTTCTTC. This sequence encodes CASSLDFRAVSSYNEQFF.

The sample holds a few counts of this clonotype. This chain uses TRBV12-3 or TRBV12-4 with TRBJ1-5, with TRBD1 matching 9 bases. CDR3 length equals 15 residues. Unmatched junction bases numbered 10, after V lost 6 bases and J lost 7 bases. In nucleotides, the CDR3 is TGTGCCAGCAGCTCAGATCACAGGGGGCCACAGCCCCAGCATTTT. Protein product: CASSSDHRGPQPQHF.

There are many counts of this clonotype. V and J are TRBV7-8 and TRBJ1-5, with D possibly matching TRBD1 (5 bases). V lost 1 base to trimming and J lost 0 bases, with 10 bases between them. CDR1 and CDR2 from the germline V gene are SGHVS and FQNEAQ. The CDR3 is 16 residues long. The DNA for the CDR3 is TGTGCCAGCAGCTTAGAGGGACGGCTTAGCAATCAGCCCCAGCATTTT. Amino acid sequence: CASSLEGRLSNQPQHF.

The sample holds a few counts of this clonotype. The gene calls are TRBV18 and TRBJ1-1; the match to TRBD1 covers 8 bases. Germline trimming cut 3 bases from V and 1 base from J; bases unmatched to any gene: 4. CDR3 length: 15 residues. From germline, CDR1 is KGHSH and CDR2 LQKENI. The CDR3, as DNA: TGTGCCAGCTCACCGAGGACAGGGACGAACACTGAAGCTTTCTTT. Residues: CASSPRTGTNTEAFF.

The chain joins TRBV27 to TRBJ1-6; possible D gene TRBD1, 5 bases. The germline CDR1 and CDR2 sequences are MNHEY and SMNVEV (reference sequence). The CDR3 totals 14 residues. V was pared by 6 bases and J by 6 bases, with 12 bases between. CDR3 sequence: CASRRGGTNSPLHF. CDR3 in DNA: TGTGCCAGCAGACGCGGGGGAACTAATTCACCCCTCCACTTT.

The chain recombines TRBV15 with TRBJ2-7, with D perhaps matching TRBD2 (5 bases). Trimming removed 0 bases at V and 6 bases at J, with 18 bases between. The germline V gene has CDR1 LNHNV and CDR2 YYDKDF (reference sequence). The CDR3 totals 16 residues. DNA for the CDR3: TGTGCCACCAGCAGAGATCCTAGCTGGCGGCACGGCGAGCAGTACTTC. Residues: CATSRDPSWRHGEQYF.

This chain links TRBV12-3 or TRBV12-4 with TRBJ2-1; 15 bases fit TRBD2. J lost 6 bases, V lost 1 base, and 4 bases had no gene match. CDR3 size: 17 residues. The CDR3 protein is CASSLGGLAGGGNEQFF. CDR3 sequence (DNA): TGTGCCAGCAGTTTAGGCGGACTAGCGGGAGGGGGCAATGAGCAGTTCTTC.

A few counts support this clonotype. V gene TRBV7-2 combines with J gene TRBJ2-5; 7 nucleotides line up with TRBD1. V dropped 5 bases and J dropped 5; count of bases not matched to a gene: 8. Germline V gene lookup returns CDR1 SGHTA and CDR2 FQGNSA. The CDR3 covers 14 residues. The CDR3 DNA reads as TGTGCCAGCAGCCCGGGACAGATGGCTGAGACCCAGTACTTC. Translation gives CASSPGQMAETQYF. Using reference TRBV7-2 and TRBJ2-5 for the parts outside the CDR3, the full variable domain is GAGVSQSPSNKVTEKGKDVELRCDPISGHTALYWYRQSLGQGLEFLIYFQGNSAPDKSGLPSDRFSAERTGGSVSTLTIQRTQQEDSAVYLCASSPGQMAETQYFGPGTRLLVL.

The sample holds many counts of this clonotype. V is TRBV7-2 and J is TRBJ2-5; unclear D gene. V shed 2 bases and J shed 1 base, with 11 bases lying between them. Germline CDR1 and CDR2: SGHTA and FQGNSA. CDR3 length: 15 residues. This CDR3 is CASSLPYSVQETQYF. In nucleotides, the CDR3 is TGTGCCAGCAGCTTACCTTACTCAGTCCAAGAGACCCAGTACTTC.

The chain has TRBV5-1 and TRBJ2-1; TRBD2 is a possible D gene (6 bases). Germline values: CDR1 SGHRS, CDR2 YFSETQ. CDR3 length: 16 residues. Between the trimmed V and J ends, which lost 0 bases and 7 bases, there was a span of 17 bases. Written as DNA, the CDR3 is TGCGCCAGCAGCTTGGGCGGGGCCCGGGGAGAGAATGAGCAGTTCTTC. Amino acid sequence: CASSLGGARGENEQFF.

This chain uses TRBV19 with TRBJ1-5, with TRBD1 as a possible D gene (6 bases). CDR3 size: 16 residues. V lost 6 bases to trimming and J lost 4 bases, with 19 bases between them. The germline V gene has CDR1 LNHDA and CDR2 SQIVND (reference sequence). DNA of the CDR3: TGTGCCAGTAGCGCATGGGGGGGGCAGACTAATCAGCCCCAGCATTTT. This translates into CASSAWGGQTNQPQHF.

In its sample, this clonotype was seen a few times. The chain has TRBV5-6 and TRBJ2-7; a weak D match, TRBD1 (5 bases). Trimming took 4 bases from V and 5 from J, leaving 13 bases between them. This CDR3 spans 13 amino acids. Germline assignment: CDR1 SGHDT and CDR2 YYEEEE. The CDR3 bases are TGTGCCAGCAGCACCCCAGGGATCCACGAGCAGTACTTC. This translates into CASSTPGIHEQYF.

This clonotype was picked up a small number of times. The chain recombines TRBV7-8 with TRBJ2-2, with TRBD2 as a possible D gene (6 bases). Deletions cut 4 bases from V and 2 bases from J, with 20 bases between. CDR3 length equals 18 residues. CDR1 and CDR2 from the germline V gene are SGHVS and FQNEAQ. The CDR3 sequence: CASSSRPGTGDNTGELFF. In nucleotides, the CDR3 is TGTGCCAGCAGCTCCCGCCCCGGGACGGGAGATAACACCGGGGAGCTGTTTTTT.